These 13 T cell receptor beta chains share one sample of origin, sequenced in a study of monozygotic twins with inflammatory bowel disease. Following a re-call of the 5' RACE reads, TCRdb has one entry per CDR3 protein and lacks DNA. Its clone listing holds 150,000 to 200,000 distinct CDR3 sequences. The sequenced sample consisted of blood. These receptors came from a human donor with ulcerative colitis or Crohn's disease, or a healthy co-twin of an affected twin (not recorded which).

CDR3 region: CASSPNTANEQFF. The rearrangement uses TRBV7-6 and TRBJ2-1. This CDR3 region has 13 residues. The germline V gene has CDR1 SGHVS and CDR2 FNYEAQ.

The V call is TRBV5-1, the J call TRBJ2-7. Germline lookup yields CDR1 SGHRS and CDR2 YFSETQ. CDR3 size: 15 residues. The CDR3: CASSLAGNRAYEQYF.

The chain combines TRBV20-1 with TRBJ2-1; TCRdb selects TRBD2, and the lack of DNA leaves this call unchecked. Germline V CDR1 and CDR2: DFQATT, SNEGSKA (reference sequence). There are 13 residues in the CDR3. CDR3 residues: CSEQEGIYDEQFF.

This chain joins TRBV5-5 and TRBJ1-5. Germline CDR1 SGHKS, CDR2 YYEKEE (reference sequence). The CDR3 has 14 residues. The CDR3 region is CASSLDPSLQPQHF.

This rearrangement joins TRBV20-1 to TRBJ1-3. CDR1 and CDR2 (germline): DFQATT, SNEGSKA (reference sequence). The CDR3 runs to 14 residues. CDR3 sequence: CSATLPNSGNTIYF.

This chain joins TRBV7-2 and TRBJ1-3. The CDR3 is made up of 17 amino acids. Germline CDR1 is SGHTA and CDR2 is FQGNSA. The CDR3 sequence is CASSHLRVSSSGNTIYF. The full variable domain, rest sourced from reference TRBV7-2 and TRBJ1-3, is GAGVSQSPSNKVTEKGKDVELRCDPISGHTALYWYRQSLGQGLEFLIYFQGNSAPDKSGLPSDRFSAERTGGSVSTLTIQRTQQEDSAVYLCASSHLRVSSSGNTIYFGEGSWLTVV.

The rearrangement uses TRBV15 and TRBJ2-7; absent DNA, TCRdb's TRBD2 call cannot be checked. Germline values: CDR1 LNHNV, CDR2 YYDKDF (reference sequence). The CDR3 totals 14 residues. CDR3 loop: CARPLAGERYEQYF.

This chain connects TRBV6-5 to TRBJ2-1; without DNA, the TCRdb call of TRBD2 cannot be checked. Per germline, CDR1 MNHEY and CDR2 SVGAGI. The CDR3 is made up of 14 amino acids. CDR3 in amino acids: CASSYRTPSGEQFF.

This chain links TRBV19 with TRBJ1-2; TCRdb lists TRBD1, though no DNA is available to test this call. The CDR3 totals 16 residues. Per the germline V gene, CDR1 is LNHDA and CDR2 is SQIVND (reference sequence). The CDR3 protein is CATLRPFSRGVYGYTF.

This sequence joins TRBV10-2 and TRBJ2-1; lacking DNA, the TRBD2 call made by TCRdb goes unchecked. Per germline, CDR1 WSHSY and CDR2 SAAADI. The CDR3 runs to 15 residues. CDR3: CASRMGLGRNNEQFF.

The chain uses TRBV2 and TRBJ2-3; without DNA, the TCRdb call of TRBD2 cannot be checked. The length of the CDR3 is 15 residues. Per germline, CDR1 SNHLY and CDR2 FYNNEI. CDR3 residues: CASSESGAWVDTQYF. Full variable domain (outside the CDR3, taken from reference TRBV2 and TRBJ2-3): EPEVTQTPSHQVTQMGQEVILRCVPISNHLYFYWYRQILGQKVEFLVSFYNNEISEKSEIFDDQFSVERPDGSNFTLKIRSTKLEDSAMYFCASSESGAWVDTQYFGPGTRLTVL.

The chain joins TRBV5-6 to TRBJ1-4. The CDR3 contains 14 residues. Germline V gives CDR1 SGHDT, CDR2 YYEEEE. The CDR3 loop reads CASSFTTTGEKLFF.

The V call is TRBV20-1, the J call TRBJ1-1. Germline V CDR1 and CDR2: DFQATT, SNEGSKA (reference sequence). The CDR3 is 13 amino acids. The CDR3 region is CSASLGQNTEAFF.